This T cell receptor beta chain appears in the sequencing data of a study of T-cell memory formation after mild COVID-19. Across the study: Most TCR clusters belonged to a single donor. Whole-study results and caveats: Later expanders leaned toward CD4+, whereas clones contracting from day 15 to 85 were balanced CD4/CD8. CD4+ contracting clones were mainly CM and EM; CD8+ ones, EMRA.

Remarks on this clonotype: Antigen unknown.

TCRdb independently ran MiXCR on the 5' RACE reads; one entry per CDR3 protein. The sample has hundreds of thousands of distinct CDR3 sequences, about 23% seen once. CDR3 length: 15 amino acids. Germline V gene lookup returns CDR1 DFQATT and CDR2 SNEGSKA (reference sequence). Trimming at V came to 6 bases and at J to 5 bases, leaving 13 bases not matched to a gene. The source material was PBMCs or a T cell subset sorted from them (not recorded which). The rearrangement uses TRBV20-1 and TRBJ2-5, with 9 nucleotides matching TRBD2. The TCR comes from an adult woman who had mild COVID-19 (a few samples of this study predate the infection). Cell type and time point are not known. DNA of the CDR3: TGCAGTGCCCAAGGGGCTAGCGGGGTCCCGGAGACCCAGTACTTC. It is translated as CSAQGASGVPETQYF.